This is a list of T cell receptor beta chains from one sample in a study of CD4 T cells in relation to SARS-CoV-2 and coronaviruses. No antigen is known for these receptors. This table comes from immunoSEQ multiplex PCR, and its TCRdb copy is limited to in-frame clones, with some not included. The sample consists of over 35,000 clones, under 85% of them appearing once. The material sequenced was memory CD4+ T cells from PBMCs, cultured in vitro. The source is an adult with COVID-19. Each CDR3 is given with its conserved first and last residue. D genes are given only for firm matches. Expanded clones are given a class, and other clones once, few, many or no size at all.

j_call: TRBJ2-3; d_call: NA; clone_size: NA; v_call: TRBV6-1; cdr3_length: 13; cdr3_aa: CASSDGAPDTQYF; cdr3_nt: TGTGCCAGCAGTGACGGGGCTCCAGATACGCAGTATTTT
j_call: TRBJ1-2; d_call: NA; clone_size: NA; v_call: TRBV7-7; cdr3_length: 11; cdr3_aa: CASGAYYGYTF; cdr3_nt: TGTGCTTCAGGGGCCTACTATGGCTACACCTTC
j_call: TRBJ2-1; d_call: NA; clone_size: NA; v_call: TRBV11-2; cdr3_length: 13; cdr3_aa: CASRSSRLHEQFF; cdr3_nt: TGTGCCAGCAGATCCTCTAGGTTGCATGAGCAGTTCTTC
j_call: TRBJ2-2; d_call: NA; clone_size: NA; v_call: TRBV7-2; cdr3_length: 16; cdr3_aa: CASSLAGSIYAGELFF; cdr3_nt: TGTGCCAGCAGCTTAGCAGGGTCTATTTACGCCGGGGAGCTGTTTTTT
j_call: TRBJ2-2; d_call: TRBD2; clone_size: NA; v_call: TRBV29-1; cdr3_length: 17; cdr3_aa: CSVEDRLAGVMSGELFF; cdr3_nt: TGCAGCGTTGAAGATCGACTAGCGGGAGTCATGAGCGGGGAGCTGTTTTTT
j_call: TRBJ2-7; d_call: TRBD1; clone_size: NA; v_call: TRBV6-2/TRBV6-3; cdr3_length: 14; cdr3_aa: CASSYSRGLYEQYF; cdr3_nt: TGTGCCAGCAGTTACTCAAGGGGGCTCTACGAGCAGTACTTC
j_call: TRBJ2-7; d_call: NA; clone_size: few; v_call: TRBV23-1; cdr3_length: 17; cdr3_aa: CASSQSPTSLNPYEQYF; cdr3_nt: TGCGCCAGCAGTCAATCGCCGACATCCCTTAACCCTTACGAGCAGTACTTC
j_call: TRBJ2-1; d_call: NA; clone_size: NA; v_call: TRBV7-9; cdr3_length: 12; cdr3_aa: CASSYVENEQFF; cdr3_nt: TGTGCCAGCTCCTACGTGGAGAATGAGCAGTTCTTC
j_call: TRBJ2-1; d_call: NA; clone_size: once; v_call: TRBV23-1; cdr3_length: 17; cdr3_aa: CASSQEGGGSTYNEQFF; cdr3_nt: TGCGCCAGCAGTCAAGAGGGCGGTGGAAGTACCTACAATGAGCAGTTCTTC
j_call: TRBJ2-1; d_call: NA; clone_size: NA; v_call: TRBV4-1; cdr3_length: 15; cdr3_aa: CASSQDEVRGNEQFF; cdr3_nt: TGCGCCAGCAGCCAAGATGAGGTTAGGGGCAATGAGCAGTTCTTC
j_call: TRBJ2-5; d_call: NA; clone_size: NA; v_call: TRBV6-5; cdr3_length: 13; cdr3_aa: CASTSVWGVTQYF; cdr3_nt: TGTGCCAGCACCTCGGTGTGGGGAGTGACCCAGTACTTC